The 32 T cell receptor beta chains below all came from one sample that was sequenced in a study of blood T cell repertoires in COVID-19. The assay was immunoSEQ multiplex PCR, and TCRdb's table has in-frame clones only and misses some. The sample holds some 200,000 clones, less than 85% seen once. The sample taken for sequencing was peripheral blood. The origin of the receptors is an elderly woman with COVID-19, enrolled during active disease.

V and J are TRBV25-1 and TRBJ2-7; a weak D match, TRBD1 (6 bases). V gave up 7 bases and J gave up 4 bases, with 11 bases separating them. The CDR3 is 12 amino acids. The germline gives CDR1 MGHDK, CDR2 SYGVNS. The CDR3 protein is CASISRGYEQYF. The CDR3, as DNA: TGTGCCAGCATTAGTAGGGGGTACGAGCAGTACTTC.

The DNA of the CDR3 is TGCGCCAGCAGCTTGACAGGGGGCGATGAAAAACTGTTTTTT. Protein: CASSLTGGDEKLFF. This sequence joins TRBV5-1 and TRBJ1-4, with TRBD1 matching 9 bases. The CDR3 spans 14 residues. Germline CDR1 reads SGHRS; CDR2 reads YFSETQ. The V segment lost 1 base and the J segment 6 bases; nucleotides outside the gene matches: 1.

The genes are TRBV28 and TRBJ1-3; the D is unclear. V was trimmed by 11 bases and J by 0 bases, leaving 17 bases between them. The CDR3 has 15 amino acids. CDR1 and CDR2 from the germline V gene are MDHEN and SYDVKM. CDR3 loop: CASQERRGSGNTIYF. In DNA form, the CDR3 reads TGTGCCTCCCAAGAACGCCGGGGCTCTGGAAACACCATATATTTT. The full variable domain, with the rest looked up from reference TRBV28 and TRBJ1-3, is DVKVTQSSRYLVKRTGEKVFLECVQDMDHENMFWYRQDPGLGLRLIYFSYDVKMKEKGDIPEGYSVSREKKERFSLILESASTNQTSMYLCASQERRGSGNTIYFGEGSWLTVV.

J is TRBJ2-1 and V is TRBV5-1; 7 bases agree with TRBD2. This CDR3 is built from 15 residues. In germline, CDR1 is SGHRS, CDR2 YFSETQ. Trimming removed 5 bases from V and 10 bases from J; junction bases left unmatched: 15. The CDR3 sequence: CASSPSGTQGLEQFF. For the CDR3, the DNA is TGCGCCAGCAGTCCAAGCGGGACCCAGGGATTAGAGCAGTTCTTC.

The gene calls are TRBV4-1 and TRBJ1-1; 7 bases are a match to TRBD1. Germline CDR1 and CDR2: MGHRA and YSYEKL. The CDR3 consists of 14 residues. Trimming took 7 bases from V and 3 from J; bases not matched to a gene: 8. This CDR3 reads CASTRGTDYTEAFF. The CDR3 bases are TGCGCCAGCACTAGGGGGACAGATTACACTGAAGCTTTCTTT.

The chain combines TRBV6-2 or TRBV6-3 with TRBJ2-1; TRBD1 matches at 7 bases. The CDR3 length is 15 residues. CDR1 is MNHEY and CDR2 is SVGEGT in the germline V gene. The trim removed 5 bases at V and 4 bases at J, leaving 8 bases unmatched. The CDR3 here is CASSKGQKLYNEQFF. As DNA, the CDR3 is TGTGCCAGCAGTAAGGGACAGAAACTTTACAATGAGCAGTTCTTC.

The chain is built from TRBV18 and TRBJ2-1, with 9 bases matching TRBD2. The CDR3 loop spans 15 amino acids. From germline, CDR1 is KGHSH and CDR2 LQKENI. V shed 3 bases, J shed 4 bases, and the junction held 4 bases outside the gene matches. The CDR3 sequence: CASSPGTSPYNEQFF. CDR3 DNA sequence: TGTGCCAGCTCACCGGGGACTAGCCCTTACAATGAGCAGTTCTTC.

This clone was picked up one time. The chain has TRBV9 and TRBJ1-1; 9 nucleotides line up with TRBD1. The V segment lost 4 bases and the J segment 1 base; nucleotides outside the gene matches: 2. Germline V gives CDR1 SGDLS, CDR2 YYNGEE. The CDR3 runs 14 residues. DNA of the CDR3: TGTGCCAGCAGCTTGGACAGGGGGAACACTGAAGCTTTCTTT. Its translation is CASSLDRGNTEAFF.

In this sample, this clone turned up a few times. The chain links TRBV5-1 to TRBJ2-7; 13 nucleotides agree with TRBD2. This CDR3 region has 15 residues. V was clipped by 4 bases and J by 5 bases; unmatched bases: 6. The germline V gene encodes CDR1 SGHRS and CDR2 YFSETQ. The DNA of the CDR3 is TGCGCCAGCAGCCGTAGGACTAGCGGGAGCCACGAGCAGTACTTC. It translates to CASSRRTSGSHEQYF.

The chain couples TRBV21-1 to TRBJ1-2. TRBV21-1 has pseudogene status. The CDR3 runs to 13 residues. CDR3 residues: CARYTLRSRGYTF. The DNA for the CDR3 is TGTGCCAGATACACCTTACGGTCTAGGGGCTACACCTTC.

The chain uses TRBV20-1 and TRBJ1-1, with D possibly TRBD1 on 5 matching bases. Looked up from germline, CDR1 is DFQATT and CDR2 is SNEGSKA (reference sequence). The V end lost 1 base, the J end lost 8 bases, and 8 bases lay between the germline ends. The CDR3 is 11 amino acids. The DNA of the CDR3 is TGCAGTGCTAGAGGACAGTTAGAAGCTTTCTTT. It encodes CSARGQLEAFF.

V usage is TRBV9 and J usage is TRBJ2-3; D perhaps matches TRBD2 (6 bases). Germline V gene data show CDR1 as SGDLS and CDR2 as YYNGEE. Trimming took off 0 bases at V and 4 bases at J, with 15 bases between the two ends. There are 16 residues in the CDR3. CDR3 coding DNA: TGTGCCAGCAGCGTAGTCGGGGGACCTGGGGCAGATACGCAGTATTTT. Translated: CASSVVGGPGADTQYF.

This clone was found once. This chain connects TRBV4-2 to TRBJ1-2; D not resolved. The CDR3 loop spans 15 amino acids. CDR1 LGHNA and CDR2 YNFKEQ come from the germline V gene. Trimming stripped 1 base from V and 2 bases from J, with 11 bases between. The CDR3 region is CASSQGEGLNYGYTF. The CDR3 nucleotides are TGTGCCAGCAGCCAAGGGGAGGGCCTAAACTATGGCTACACCTTC.

The J gene is TRBJ1-3, the V gene TRBV7-2; no firm D call. Trimming shortened V by 2 bases and J by 4 bases, and 6 bases separated the two germline ends. Germline values: CDR1 SGHTA, CDR2 FQGNSA. This CDR3 region has 13 residues. DNA for the CDR3: TGTGCCAGCAGCTTACTCGAGGGAAACACCATATATTTT. Residues: CASSLLEGNTIYF.

The chain uses TRBV6-1 and TRBJ1-3; D is unresolved. The CDR3 sequence is 16 residues long. CDR1 is MNHNS and CDR2 is SASEGT in the germline V gene. The V end was cut by 3 bases, the J end by 2 bases, with 14 bases between. The DNA of the CDR3 is TGTGCCAGCAGTGAGCCAGTGATTAATCCTGGAAACACCATATATTTT. It specifies CASSEPVINPGNTIYF.

This chain uses TRBV5-6 with TRBJ2-1, with unresolved D. CDR1 is SGHDT and CDR2 is YYEEEE in the germline V gene. The germline V and J ends were trimmed by 4 bases and 0 bases, with 11 bases remaining between them. This CDR3 comprises 15 residues. This CDR3 is CASSPSLSSYNEQFF. CDR3 bases: TGTGCCAGCAGCCCAAGCTTGAGCTCCTACAATGAGCAGTTCTTC.

This chain joins TRBV18 and TRBJ1-5, with TRBD1 matching over 9 bases. Germline trimming cut 5 bases from V and 1 base from J; bases unmatched to any gene: 6. The CDR3 totals 16 residues. Germline V gene lookup returns CDR1 KGHSH and CDR2 LQKENI. Written as DNA, the CDR3 is TGTGCCAGCTCATCAGGGACAGGGACGAGCAATCAGCCCCAGCATTTT. It yields the protein CASSSGTGTSNQPQHF.

The chain recombines TRBV7-2 with TRBJ2-5; the D is unclear. CDR1 and CDR2 (germline): SGHTA, FQGNSA. V lost 5 bases and J 5 bases, leaving 12 bases between the germline ends. This CDR3 has 13 amino acids. The CDR3 DNA follows: TGTGCCAGCAGCCGCGCCCTCGGGGAGACCCAGTACTTC. It codes for CASSRALGETQYF.

The chain couples TRBV25-1 to TRBJ2-1; perhaps TRBD2 as D (5 bases). V was clipped by 0 bases and J by 0 bases, with 15 bases between them. CDR3 length: 18 amino acids. CDR1 MGHDK and CDR2 SYGVNS come from the germline V gene. CDR3 sequence reads: CASSEYRPRARSYNEQFF. The DNA for the CDR3 is TGTGCCAGCAGTGAATATAGGCCGCGGGCGCGCTCCTACAATGAGCAGTTCTTC.

This clone was seen only a few times. The V gene is TRBV29-1, the J gene TRBJ2-7, with D perhaps TRBD2 (6 bases). V shed 3 bases and J shed 3 bases, with 9 bases lying between them. Germline V gene sequence: CDR1 SQVTM, CDR2 ANQGSEA. The CDR3 has 12 amino acids. CDR3 nucleotides: TGCAGCGTTGAGGAGGGAAACTACGAGCAGTACTTC. Translation gives CSVEEGNYEQYF.

The rearrangement joins TRBV5-1 to TRBJ1-1; D gene unclear. V shed 1 base and J shed 3 bases, with 16 bases lying between them. The germline CDR1 and CDR2 sequences are SGHRS and YFSETQ. The CDR3 contains 16 residues. In DNA form, the CDR3 reads TGCGCCAGCAGCTTGAGCGAGGCACGAGGGTACACTGAAGCTTTCTTT. Amino acids: CASSLSEARGYTEAFF.

This clone was detected only a few times. This rearrangement joins TRBV4-1 to TRBJ1-4; D remains ambiguous. V was shortened by 1 base and J by 4 bases, with 4 bases between the two germline ends. The CDR3 runs 13 residues. Germline CDR1 and CDR2: MGHRA and YSYEKL. DNA of the CDR3: TGCGCCAGCAGCCAAGCCCGTAATGAAAAACTGTTTTTT. Protein sequence: CASSQARNEKLFF.

This chain uses TRBV18 with TRBJ1-6; 7 bases are shared with TRBD1. Trimming cost V 8 bases and J 10 bases; bases outside gene matches: 8. Germline-derived CDR1 and CDR2 are KGHSH and LQKENI. This CDR3 is built from 13 residues. The CDR3 DNA is TGTGCCAGCGCGACAGGGCCAGAGTCACCCCTCCACTTT. It specifies CASATGPESPLHF.

The chain is built from TRBV3-1 (or the pseudogene TRBV3-2) and TRBJ1-1; D call uncertain. Germline CDR1 is LGHDT and CDR2 is YNNKEL (reference sequence). CDR3 length: 12 residues. Between the trimmed V and J ends, which lost 7 bases and 2 bases, there was a span of 8 bases. As DNA, the CDR3 is TGTGCCAGCACAGGTTATAACACTGAAGCTTTCTTT. This gives the protein CASTGYNTEAFF.

The chain combines TRBV5-8 with TRBJ2-7, with a tentative D call TRBD1 (5 bases). Germline-derived CDR1 and CDR2 are SGHTS and YDEGEE. The CDR3 loop spans 15 amino acids. V shed 1 base and J shed 5 bases, with 16 bases lying between them. The CDR3 protein is CASSLRQRSFNEQYF. The CDR3 DNA reads as TGTGCCAGCAGCTTGAGACAGCGAAGCTTTAACGAGCAGTACTTC.

V gene TRBV6-6 combines with J gene TRBJ1-4; 7 nucleotides line up with TRBD1. Germline V gene sequence: CDR1 MNHNY, CDR2 SVGAGI (reference sequence). J gave up 5 bases and V 2 bases, and 8 bases lay outside the gene matches. The CDR3 length is 16 residues. The CDR3 is CASSYPRGKLNEKLFF. The CDR3 region has the DNA TGTGCCAGCAGTTACCCCAGGGGGAAACTCAATGAAAAACTGTTTTTT.

V and J are TRBV18 and TRBJ2-7; D possibly corresponds to TRBD1 (6 bases). CDR1 and CDR2 from the germline V gene are KGHSH and LQKENI. The CDR3 consists of 13 residues. Trimming removed 5 bases from V and 6 bases from J, with 14 bases in between. Here the CDR3 reads CASSETTGPEQYF. CDR3 in DNA: TGTGCCAGCTCAGAAACCACAGGGCCCGAGCAGTACTTC.

There are a few counts of this clone. The chain is built from TRBV19 and TRBJ1-3; TRBD1 agrees at 9 bases. Germline CDR1 reads LNHDA; CDR2 reads SQIVND (reference sequence). The V gene end was trimmed by 8 bases and the J gene end by 4 bases; junction bases not matched to a gene: 9. CDR3 length: 15 amino acids. The CDR3 loop is CASSTTGGSGNTIYF. CDR3 bases: TGTGCCAGTTCCACGACAGGGGGGTCCGGAAACACCATATATTTT. The variable domain in full, with the rest retrieved from reference TRBV19 and TRBJ1-3, is DGGITQSPKYLFRKEGQNVTLSCEQNLNHDAMYWYRQDPGQGLRLIYYSQIVNDFQKGDIAEGYSVSREKKESFPLTVTSAQKNPTAFYLCASSTTGGSGNTIYFGEGSWLTVV.

This clone was recorded a few times. This chain joins TRBV9 and TRBJ1-3; the D gene is possibly TRBD1 (6 bases). This CDR3 comprises 16 residues. CDR1 and CDR2 (germline): SGDLS, YYNGEE. V gave up 5 bases and J gave up 0 bases, with 15 bases separating them. CDR3 region: CASSANTGYSGNTIYF. CDR3 sequence (DNA): TGTGCCAGCAGTGCTAATACAGGGTACTCTGGAAACACCATATATTTT.

This chain uses TRBV3-1 (or the pseudogene TRBV3-2) with TRBJ2-1; 10 bases are shared with TRBD2. Germline values: CDR1 LGHDT, CDR2 YNNKEL (reference sequence). This CDR3 comprises 15 residues. V dropped 5 bases and J dropped 9; count of bases not matched to a gene: 10. In DNA form, the CDR3 reads TGTGCCAGCAGCAGCATAGCGGGGGGTAGGGGTGAGCAGTTCTTC. It is translated as CASSSIAGGRGEQFF.

V and J are TRBV2 and TRBJ2-7, with a tentative D call TRBD2 (6 bases). V dropped 3 bases and J dropped 4 bases, with 22 bases sitting between them. This CDR3 contains 17 residues. CDR1 and CDR2 (germline): SNHLY, FYNNEI. CDR3 nucleotides: TGTGCCAGCAGTGACCCCCAGGAGGGGATATGGACGTACGAGCAGTACTTC. It specifies CASSDPQEGIWTYEQYF.

This chain uses TRBV7-3 with TRBJ1-2; no clear D gene. Germline V gene data show CDR1 as SGHTA and CDR2 as FQGTGA. This CDR3 has 13 amino acids. The germline V and J ends were trimmed by 2 bases and 8 bases, with 12 bases remaining between them. CDR3 loop: CASSLGGESGYTF. CDR3 nucleotide sequence: TGTGCCAGCAGCTTAGGCGGGGAATCCGGCTACACCTTC.